This T cell receptor (beta chain) was recorded in a study of blood T cells in healthy people across ages. About the study: Template switching retrieved approximately one barcoded beta molecule for each two T cells. Broader study findings: With unsorted PBMCs, a conclusive comparison of naive versus antigen-experienced cells was not possible. TCR beta diversity correlated strongly with naive T cell percentage.

V was pared by 2 bases and J by 3 bases, with 14 bases between. The CDR3 is 15 amino acids. From germline, CDR1 is MNHEY and CDR2 SVGEGT. Then a second PCR, running about 7 to 11 cycles, was carried out with a sample-barcoded 5' primer and a J-beta primer mix. A single record per CDR3 protein comes from TCRdb applying MiXCR to the 5' RACE reads. This repertoire shows around 690,000 distinct CDR3 sequences, under 70% found once; its top ten account for over 30%. As for this clonotype: Its matching antigen is unknown.

The chain uses TRBV6-2 or TRBV6-3 and TRBJ2-7; D may be TRBD1 or TRBD2 (5 bases each). Sequences were obtained from blood. The source is a man in his sixties in good health. The CDR3 sequence: CASSYRELGGYEQYF. The CDR3 DNA follows: TGTGCCAGCAGTTACCGGGAACTTGGGGGCTACGAGCAGTACTTC.